These T cell receptor beta chains were read from a single sample in a study of T cell repertoires in cytomegalovirus infection. No antigens are known for them. TCRdb recomputed calls from the reads with MiXCR, one row per CDR3 protein. The repertoire has approximately 300,000 distinct CDR3 sequences, 20% to 30% of them found once; the top ten carry less than 15%. The material sequenced was cultured PBMCs, taken from culture after CMV antigen stimulation. The source of these receptors is a human donor in good health (CMV status not recorded). Some clones in this sample may be carry-over from other donors' samples. Each CDR3 is given with its conserved first and last residue. Each record gives: V gene, D gene, J gene, clone size, CDR3 protein, CDR3 DNA. D genes are given only for firm matches. The size of a clone is reported for some rows only, either as once, few or many, or as a class for expanded clones.

TRBV12-3/TRBV12-4	.	TRBJ1-2	.	CASSLGAYYGYTF	TGTGCCAGCAGTTTGGGGGCCTACTATGGCTACACCTTC
TRBV7-3	.	TRBJ2-5	few	CASSGGARETQYF	TGTGCCAGCAGCGGGGGGGCCAGGGAGACCCAGTACTTC
TRBV11-2	.	TRBJ2-1	many	CASSLGGGSSYNEQFF	TGTGCCAGCAGCCTGGGTGGGGGGAGCTCCTACAATGAGCAGTTCTTC
TRBV20-1	TRBD1	TRBJ1-6	few	CSARNPGQGTYNSPLHF	TGCAGTGCTAGGAACCCGGGACAGGGGACTTATAATTCACCCCTCCACTTT
TRBV3-1	.	TRBJ1-1	.	CASSPGVSTEAFF	TGTGCCAGCAGCCCAGGGGTTAGCACTGAAGCTTTCTTT
TRBV6-5	.	TRBJ1-1	.	CASSYSGTLSNTEAFF	TGTGCCAGCAGTTACTCGGGAACCCTTTCGAACACTGAAGCTTTCTTT
TRBV11-3	.	TRBJ1-4	.	CASSLRENNEKLFF	TGTGCCAGCAGCCTCCGGGAGAATAATGAAAAACTGTTTTTT
TRBV6-1	.	TRBJ2-3	.	CASSENLARGDTQYF	TGTGCCAGCAGTGAAAACCTAGCAAGGGGAGATACGCAGTATTTT
TRBV11-3	TRBD1	TRBJ2-2	few	CASSKFPPGQGIAGELFF	TGTGCCAGCAGCAAATTCCCCCCGGGACAGGGTATAGCCGGGGAGCTGTTTTTT
TRBV4-2	.	TRBJ2-7	few	CASSREVGSQMYEQYF	TGTGCCAGCAGCCGGGAGGTAGGGAGCCAGATGTACGAGCAGTACTTC
TRBV2	.	TRBJ1-1	few	CASSEFGVGLTEAFF	TGTGCCAGCAGTGAATTTGGGGTGGGGTTAACTGAAGCTTTCTTT
TRBV29-1	.	TRBJ1-1	once	CSVVHNTEAFF	TGCAGCGTTGTCCATAACACTGAAGCTTTCTTT
TRBV20-1	TRBD1	TRBJ1-6	.	CSAAQGVRDSPLHF	TGCAGTGCTGCCCAGGGGGTCCGGGATTCACCCCTCCACTTT
TRBV20-1	.	TRBJ1-4	.	CSANRALNEKLFF	TGCAGTGCCAACCGGGCCCTAAATGAAAAACTGTTTTTT
TRBV7-8	.	TRBJ1-2	.	CASSLEGTAYGYTF	TGTGCCAGCAGCTTAGAGGGAACAGCCTATGGCTACACCTTC
TRBV7-2	.	TRBJ2-1	many	CASSPRGEVWNEQFF	TGTGCCAGCAGCCCACGTGGGGAGGTTTGGAATGAGCAGTTCTTC
TRBV12-3/TRBV12-4	.	TRBJ1-5	few	CASSFSGNNQPQHF	TGTGCCAGCAGTTTTTCTGGTAACAATCAGCCCCAGCATTTT
TRBV28	.	TRBJ1-1	.	CASTRDNTEAFF	TGTGCCAGCACCCGGGACAACACTGAAGCTTTCTTT
TRBV7-2	.	TRBJ2-2	many	CASSLGNSPANTGELFF	TGTGCCAGCAGCTTAGGAAACAGTCCCGCGAACACCGGGGAGCTGTTTTTT
TRBV7-2	.	TRBJ2-1	many	CASSGGSGYNEQFF	TGTGCCAGCAGCGGCGGTAGTGGTTACAATGAGCAGTTCTTC
TRBV6-2/TRBV6-3	TRBD1	TRBJ2-7	few	CASSNRGGEQYF	TGTGCCAGCAGTAACAGGGGCGGCGAGCAGTACTTC
TRBV7-6	TRBD2	TRBJ2-3	many	CASSIGLAGEGTDTQYF	TGTGCCAGCAGCATAGGACTAGCGGGAGAGGGCACAGATACGCAGTATTTT
TRBV10-3	.	TRBJ1-5	few	CAIKGDDQPQHF	TGTGCCATCAAAGGGGACGATCAGCCCCAGCATTTT
TRBV6-2/TRBV6-3	.	TRBJ2-1	many	CASKSPHYNEQFF	TGTGCCAGCAAGAGTCCGCACTACAATGAGCAGTTCTTC
TRBV12-3/TRBV12-4	.	TRBJ1-4	few	CASSLSGGNEKLFF	TGTGCCAGCAGTTTATCAGGAGGCAATGAAAAACTGTTTTTT
TRBV20-1	TRBD2	TRBJ2-5	.	CSAQAGGIQYF	TGCAGTGCTCAAGCGGGAGGGATCCAGTACTTC
TRBV10-3	.	TRBJ1-2	.	CAISGVGGSSGYTF	TGTGCCATCAGTGGGGTAGGAGGCTCGTCAGGCTACACCTTC
TRBV12-3/TRBV12-4	.	TRBJ1-1	.	CASRIDNMNTEAFF	TGTGCCAGCAGGATAGACAACATGAACACTGAAGCTTTCTTT
TRBV7-2	TRBD2	TRBJ2-4	many	CASSPWGLAGGSAKNIQYF	TGTGCCAGCAGCCCTTGGGGACTAGCGGGAGGGTCGGCCAAAAACATTCAGTACTTC
TRBV11-3	.	TRBJ1-1	few	CASSLGGTGAEAFF	TGTGCCAGCAGCTTAGGAGGTACGGGAGCTGAAGCTTTCTTT
TRBV11-2	.	TRBJ2-1	.	CASSLVGSLSNEQFF	TGTGCCAGCAGCTTAGTTGGGAGCCTTTCCAATGAGCAGTTCTTC
TRBV7-2	TRBD1	TRBJ1-2	many	CASSPIDRGQNYGYTF	TGTGCCAGCAGCCCCATAGACAGGGGGCAAAACTATGGCTACACCTTC
TRBV2	.	TRBJ1-6	few	CASKSQGNSPLHF	TGTGCCAGCAAATCGCAGGGGAATTCACCCCTCCACTTT
TRBV7-2	.	TRBJ2-5	.	CASSYRQAQETQYF	TGTGCCAGCAGCTACAGACAGGCCCAAGAGACCCAGTACTTC
TRBV7-9	.	TRBJ1-4	.	CASSGPATNEKLFF	TGTGCCAGCAGCGGACCGGCAACTAATGAAAAACTGTTTTTT
TRBV11-1	TRBD2	TRBJ2-3	.	CASSLLRSAGASDTQYF	TGTGCCAGCAGCTTATTAAGGTCAGCGGGAGCCTCAGATACGCAGTATTTT
TRBV5-6	TRBD1	TRBJ2-5	few	CASSLADRVQETQYF	TGTGCCAGCAGCTTGGCCGACAGGGTACAAGAGACCCAGTACTTC
TRBV11-3	.	TRBJ1-4	.	CASSLSSGFGTNEKLFF	TGTGCCAGCAGCTTAAGCTCGGGGTTCGGAACTAATGAAAAACTGTTTTTT
TRBV18	TRBD2	TRBJ2-3	few	CASSPSWLAGRSTDTQYF	TGTGCCAGCTCACCGTCCTGGCTAGCGGGGAGAAGCACAGATACGCAGTATTTT
TRBV20-1	.	TRBJ2-2	few	CSAINTGELFF	TGCAGTGCTATCAACACCGGGGAGCTGTTTTTT
TRBV30	TRBD2	TRBJ2-5	.	CAWGNPGLGSETQYF	TGTGCCTGGGGCAACCCGGGACTAGGGTCGGAGACCCAGTACTTC
TRBV12-3/TRBV12-4	TRBD2	TRBJ2-5	many	CASSLRPLAGGRRETQYF	TGTGCCAGCAGTTTACGTCCTCTAGCGGGAGGTCGTCGGGAGACCCAGTACTTC
TRBV6-2/TRBV6-3	TRBD2	TRBJ2-3	.	CAITGTSGRLSTDTQYF	TGTGCCATCACAGGGACTAGCGGGAGGCTAAGCACAGATACGCAGTATTTT